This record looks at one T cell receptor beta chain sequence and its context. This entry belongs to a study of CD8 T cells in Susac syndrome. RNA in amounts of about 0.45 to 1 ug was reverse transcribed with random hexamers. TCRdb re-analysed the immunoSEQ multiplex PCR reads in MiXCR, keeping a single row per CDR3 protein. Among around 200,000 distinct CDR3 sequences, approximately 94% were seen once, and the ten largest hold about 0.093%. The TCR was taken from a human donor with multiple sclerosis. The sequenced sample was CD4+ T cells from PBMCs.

DNA of the CDR3: TGCAGTGCTGCGGGACACATAGAAGCTTTCTTT. Protein sequence: CSAAGHIEAFF. The V and J genes are TRBV20-1 and TRBJ1-1; D might be TRBD1 (6 bases). Trimming left V 5 bases short and J 8 bases short, with 12 bases between. The germline gives CDR1 DFQATT, CDR2 SNEGSKA (reference sequence). This CDR3 contains 11 residues.